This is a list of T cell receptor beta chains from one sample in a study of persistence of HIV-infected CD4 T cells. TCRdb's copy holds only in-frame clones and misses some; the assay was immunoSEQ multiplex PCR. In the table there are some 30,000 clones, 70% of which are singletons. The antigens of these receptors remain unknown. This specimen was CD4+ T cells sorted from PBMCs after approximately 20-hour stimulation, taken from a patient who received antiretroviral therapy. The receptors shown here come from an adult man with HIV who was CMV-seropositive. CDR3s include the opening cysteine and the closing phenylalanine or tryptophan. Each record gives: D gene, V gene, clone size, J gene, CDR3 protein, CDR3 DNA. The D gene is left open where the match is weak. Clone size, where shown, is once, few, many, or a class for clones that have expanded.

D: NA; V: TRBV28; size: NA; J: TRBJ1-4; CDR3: CASSLGGDEKLFF; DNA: TGTGCCAGCAGTTTAGGAGGGGATGAAAAACTGTTTTTT
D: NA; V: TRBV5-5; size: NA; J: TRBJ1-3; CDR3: CASSPLGDSGGNTIYF; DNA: TGTGCCAGCAGCCCCCTCGGAGATTCAGGGGGAAACACCATATATTTT
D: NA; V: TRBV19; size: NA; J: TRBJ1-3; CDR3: CASRDMGSGNTIYF; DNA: TGTGCCTCCAGAGACATGGGCTCTGGAAACACCATATATTTT
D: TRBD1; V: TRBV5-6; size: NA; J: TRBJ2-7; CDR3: CASSSPGQVYEQYF; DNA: TGTGCCAGCAGCTCACCGGGACAGGTCTACGAGCAGTACTTC
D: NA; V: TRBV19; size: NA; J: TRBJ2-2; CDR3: CASSRAGNTGELFF; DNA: TGTGCCAGTAGTAGGGCAGGGAACACCGGGGAGCTGTTTTTT
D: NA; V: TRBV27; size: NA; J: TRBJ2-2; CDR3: CASSLGPNTGELFF; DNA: TGTGCCAGCAGTTTAGGCCCGAACACCGGGGAGCTGTTTTTT
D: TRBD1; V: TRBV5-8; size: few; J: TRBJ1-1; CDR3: CASSLIQGSTEAFF; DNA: TGTGCCAGCAGCCTTATACAGGGGAGCACTGAAGCTTTCTTT
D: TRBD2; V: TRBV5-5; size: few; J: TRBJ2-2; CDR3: CASSSGGANTGELFF; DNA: TGTGCCAGCAGCTCCGGGGGGGCCAACACCGGGGAGCTGTTTTTT
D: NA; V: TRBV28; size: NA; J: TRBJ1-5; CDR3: CASSLTGAFNQPQHF; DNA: TGTGCCAGCAGTTTGACCGGGGCCTTCAATCAGCCCCAGCATTTT
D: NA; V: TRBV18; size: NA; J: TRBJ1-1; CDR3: CASSPVTGGSTEAFF; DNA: TGTGCCAGCTCACCCGTAACAGGTGGGAGCACTGAAGCTTTCTTT
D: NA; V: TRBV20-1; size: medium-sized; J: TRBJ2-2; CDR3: CSASMLHPTGELFF; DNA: TGCAGTGCTAGTATGTTACACCCAACCGGGGAGCTGTTTTTT
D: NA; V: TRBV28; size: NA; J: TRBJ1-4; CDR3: CATYSGGNEKLFF; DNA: TGTGCCACCTACTCCGGGGGTAATGAAAAACTATTTTTT
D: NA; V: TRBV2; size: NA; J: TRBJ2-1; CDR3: CASKDIYNEQFF; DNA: TGTGCCAGCAAGGACATCTACAATGAGCAGTTCTTC
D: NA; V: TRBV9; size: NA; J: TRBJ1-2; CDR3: CASSPRTENYGYTF; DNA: TGTGCCAGCAGCCCCCGGACGGAGAACTATGGCTACACCTTC
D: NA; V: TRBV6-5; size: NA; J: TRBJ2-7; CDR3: CASGSSTGSSYEQYF; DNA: TGTGCCAGCGGGAGTTCGACAGGTAGCTCCTACGAGCAGTACTTC
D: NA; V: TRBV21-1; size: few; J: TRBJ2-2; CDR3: CASSKAECFGELFF; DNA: TGTGCCAGCAGCAAAGCAGAGTGCTTCGGGGAGCTGTTTTTT
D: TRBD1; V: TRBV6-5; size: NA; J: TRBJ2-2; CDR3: CASRRTGGTGELFF; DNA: TGTGCCAGCAGACGAACAGGGGGGACCGGGGAGCTGTTTTTT
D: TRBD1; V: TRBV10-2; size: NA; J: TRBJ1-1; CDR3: CASSDPGQANTEAFF; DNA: TGCGCCAGCAGTGACCCGGGACAGGCGAACACTGAAGCTTTCTTT
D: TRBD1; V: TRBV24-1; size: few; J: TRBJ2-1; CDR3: CATSEPTGTVTKQFF; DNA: TGTGCCACCAGTGAACCCACCGGGACAGTTACGAAGCAGTTCTTC
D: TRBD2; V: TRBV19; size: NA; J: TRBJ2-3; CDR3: CASRDSGGASTDTQYF; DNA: TGTGCCAGTAGGGATAGCGGGGGCGCTAGCACAGATACGCAGTATTTT
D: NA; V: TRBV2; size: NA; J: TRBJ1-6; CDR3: CASSEVGVGSPLHF; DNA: TGTGCCAGCAGTGAAGTGGGGGTAGGTTCACCCCTCCACTTT
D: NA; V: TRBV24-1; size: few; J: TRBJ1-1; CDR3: CATSDHRGGNTEAFF; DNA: TGTGCCACCAGTGATCACCGGGGTGGGAACACTGAAGCTTTCTTT
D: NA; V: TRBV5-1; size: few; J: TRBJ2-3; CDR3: CASSRDGFSSTDTQYF; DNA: TGCGCCAGCAGTAGGGACGGATTCTCTAGCACAGATACGCAGTATTTT
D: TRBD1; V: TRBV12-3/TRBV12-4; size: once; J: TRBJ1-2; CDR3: CASRGGQNYGYTF; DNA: TGTGCCAGCAGGGGGGGACAGAACTATGGCTACACCTTC
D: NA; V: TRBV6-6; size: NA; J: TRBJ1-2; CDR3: CASSQTGLGGYTF; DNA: TGTGCCAGCAGTCAAACAGGACTGGGAGGCTACACCTTC
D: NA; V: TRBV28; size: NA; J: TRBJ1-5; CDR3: CASSPIRRSNQPQHF; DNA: TGTGCCAGCAGTCCGATTCGGCGGAGCAATCAGCCCCAGCATTTT
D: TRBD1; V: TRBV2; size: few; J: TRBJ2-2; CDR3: CASHLTGATGELFF; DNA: TGTGCCAGCCATTTGACAGGGGCTACCGGGGAGCTGTTTTTT
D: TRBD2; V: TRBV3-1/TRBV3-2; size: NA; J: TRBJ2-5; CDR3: CASRLGTSGGPQETQYF; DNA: TGTGCCAGCCGCCTAGGGACTAGCGGGGGACCCCAAGAGACCCAGTACTTC
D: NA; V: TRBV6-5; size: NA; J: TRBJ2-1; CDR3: CASSNTWGSEQFF; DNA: TGTGCCAGCAGCAACACTTGGGGCAGCGAGCAGTTCTTC
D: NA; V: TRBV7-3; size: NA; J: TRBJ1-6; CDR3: CASSPGTIKSSYNSPLHF; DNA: TGTGCCAGCAGCCCGGGAACCATAAAAAGCTCCTATAATTCACCCCTCCACTTT
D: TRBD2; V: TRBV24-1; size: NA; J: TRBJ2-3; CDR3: CATSGSGVTPDTQYF; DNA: TGTGCCACCAGTGGAAGCGGGGTAACCCCAGATACGCAGTATTTT
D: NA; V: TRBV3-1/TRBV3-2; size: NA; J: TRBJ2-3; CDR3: CASSQEAVGAAISTDTQYF; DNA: TGTGCCAGCAGCCAAGAGGCAGTCGGGGCAGCCATTAGCACAGATACGCAGTATTTT
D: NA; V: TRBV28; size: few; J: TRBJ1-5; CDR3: CASRTTYSNQPQHF; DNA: TGTGCCAGCAGGACTACCTATAGCAATCAGCCCCAGCATTTT
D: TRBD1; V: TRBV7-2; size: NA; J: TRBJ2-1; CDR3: CASSLGVRTGGIIRREQFF; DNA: TGTGCCAGCAGCTTAGGGGTAAGGACAGGGGGCATAATACGTCGAGAGCAGTTCTTC
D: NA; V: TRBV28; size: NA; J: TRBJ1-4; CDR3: CASSFERNRALSTNEKLFF; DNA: TGTGCCAGCAGTTTCGAGAGGAACAGGGCCCTATCAACTAATGAAAAACTGTTTTTT
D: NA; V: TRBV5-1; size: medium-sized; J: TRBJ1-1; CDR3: CASSLGDLPNTEAFF; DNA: TGCGCCAGCAGCTTGGGCGACCTCCCGAACACTGAAGCTTTCTTT
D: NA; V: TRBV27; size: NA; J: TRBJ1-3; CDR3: CASSLSAGFGNTIYF; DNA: TGTGCCAGCAGTTTATCGGCAGGGTTCGGAAACACCATATATTTT
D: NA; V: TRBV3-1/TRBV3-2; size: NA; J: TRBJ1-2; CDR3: CASSLRKGVGGDRGYTF; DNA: TGTGCCAGCAGCCTTCGGAAGGGTGTAGGAGGGGATCGTGGCTACACCTTC
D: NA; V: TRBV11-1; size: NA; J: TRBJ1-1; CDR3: CASSSLGAPANTEAFF; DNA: TGTGCCAGCAGCTCTTTAGGGGCCCCGGCGAACACTGAAGCTTTCTTT
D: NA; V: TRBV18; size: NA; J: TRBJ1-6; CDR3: CASSLMGLGPDSPLHF; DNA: TGTGCCAGCTCACTCATGGGACTCGGGCCGGATTCACCCCTCCACTTT